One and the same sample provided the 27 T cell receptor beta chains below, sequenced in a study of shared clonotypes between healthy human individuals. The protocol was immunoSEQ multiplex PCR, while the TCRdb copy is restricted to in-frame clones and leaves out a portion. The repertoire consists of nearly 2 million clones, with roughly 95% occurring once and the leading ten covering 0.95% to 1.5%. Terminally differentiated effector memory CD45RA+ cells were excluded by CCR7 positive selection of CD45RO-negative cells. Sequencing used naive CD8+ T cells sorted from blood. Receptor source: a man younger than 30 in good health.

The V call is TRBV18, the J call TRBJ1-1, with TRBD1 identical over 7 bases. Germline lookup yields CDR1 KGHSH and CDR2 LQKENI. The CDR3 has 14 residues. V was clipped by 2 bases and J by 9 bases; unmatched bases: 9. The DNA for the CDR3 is TGTGCCAGCTCACCAACCGGGACAGAGGACCAAGCTTTCTTT. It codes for CASSPTGTEDQAFF.

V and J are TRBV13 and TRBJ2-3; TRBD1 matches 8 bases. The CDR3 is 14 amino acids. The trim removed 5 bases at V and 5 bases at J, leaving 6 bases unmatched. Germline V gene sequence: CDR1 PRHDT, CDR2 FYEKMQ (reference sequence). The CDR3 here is CASSAIQGGDTQYF. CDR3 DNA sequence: TGTGCCAGCAGCGCTATACAGGGGGGAGATACGCAGTATTTT.

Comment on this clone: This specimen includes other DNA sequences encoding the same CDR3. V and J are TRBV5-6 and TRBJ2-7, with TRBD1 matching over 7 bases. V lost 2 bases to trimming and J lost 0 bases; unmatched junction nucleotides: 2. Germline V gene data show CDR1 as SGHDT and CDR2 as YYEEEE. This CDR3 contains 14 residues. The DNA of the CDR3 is TGTGCCAGCAGCTTTGGGGACAGCTCCTACGAGCAGTACTTC. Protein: CASSFGDSSYEQYF.

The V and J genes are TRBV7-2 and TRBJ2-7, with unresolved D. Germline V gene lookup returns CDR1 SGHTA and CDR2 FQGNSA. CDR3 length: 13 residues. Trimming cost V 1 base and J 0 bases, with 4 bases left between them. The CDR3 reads CASSLGFSYEQYF. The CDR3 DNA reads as TGTGCCAGCAGCTTAGGGTTCTCCTACGAGCAGTACTTC.

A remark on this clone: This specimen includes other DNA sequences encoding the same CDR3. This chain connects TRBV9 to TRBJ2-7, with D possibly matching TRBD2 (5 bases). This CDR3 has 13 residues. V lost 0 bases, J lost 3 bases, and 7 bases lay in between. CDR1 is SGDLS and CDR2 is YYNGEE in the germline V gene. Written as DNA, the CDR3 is TGTGCCAGCAGCGTAGGGGGAGACTACGAGCAGTACTTC. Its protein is CASSVGGDYEQYF.

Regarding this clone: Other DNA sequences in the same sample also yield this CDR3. The CDR3 sequence: CASSVVTGVEQFF. The CDR3 DNA follows: TGTGCCAGCAGCGTAGTAACAGGTGTTGAGCAGTTCTTC. The chain recombines TRBV9 with TRBJ2-1; tentative D call: TRBD1 (5 bases). The CDR3 has 13 amino acids. The V and J ends lost 0 bases and 9 bases respectively, with 10 bases between them. The V gene's germline CDR1 is SGDLS and CDR2 YYNGEE.

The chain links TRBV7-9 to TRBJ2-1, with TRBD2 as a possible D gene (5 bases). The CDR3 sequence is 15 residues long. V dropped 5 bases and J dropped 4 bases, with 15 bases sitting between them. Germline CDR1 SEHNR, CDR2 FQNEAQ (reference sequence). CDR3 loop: CASSRPGIPYNEQFF. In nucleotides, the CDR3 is TGTGCCAGCAGCCGCCCCGGGATCCCATACAATGAGCAGTTCTTC. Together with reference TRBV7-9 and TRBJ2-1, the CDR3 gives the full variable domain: DTGVSQNPRHKITKRGQNVTFRCDPISEHNRLYWYRQTLGQGPEFLTYFQNEAQLEKSRLLSDRFSAERPKGSFSTLEIQRTEQGDSAMYLCASSRPGIPYNEQFFGPGTRLTVL.

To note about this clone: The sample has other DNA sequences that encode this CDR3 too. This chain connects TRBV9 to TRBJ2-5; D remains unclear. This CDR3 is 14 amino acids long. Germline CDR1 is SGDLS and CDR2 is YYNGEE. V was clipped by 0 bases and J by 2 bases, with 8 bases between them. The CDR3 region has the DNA TGTGCCAGCAGCGTAGAAGGAGATCAAGAGACCCAGTACTTC. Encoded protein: CASSVEGDQETQYF.

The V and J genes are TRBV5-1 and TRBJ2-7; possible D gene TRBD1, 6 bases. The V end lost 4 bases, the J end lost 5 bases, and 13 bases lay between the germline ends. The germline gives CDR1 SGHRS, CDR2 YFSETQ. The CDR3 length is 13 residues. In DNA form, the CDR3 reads TGCGCCAGCAGCCAGACAGGTTACGACGAGCAGTACTTC. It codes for CASSQTGYDEQYF.

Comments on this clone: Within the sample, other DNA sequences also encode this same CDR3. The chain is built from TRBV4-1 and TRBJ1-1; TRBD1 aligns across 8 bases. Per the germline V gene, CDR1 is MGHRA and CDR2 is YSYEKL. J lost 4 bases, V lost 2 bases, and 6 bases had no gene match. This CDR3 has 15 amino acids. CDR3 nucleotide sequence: TGCGCCAGCAGCCAAAACAGGGGGTCGGGCACTGAAGCTTTCTTT. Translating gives CASSQNRGSGTEAFF.

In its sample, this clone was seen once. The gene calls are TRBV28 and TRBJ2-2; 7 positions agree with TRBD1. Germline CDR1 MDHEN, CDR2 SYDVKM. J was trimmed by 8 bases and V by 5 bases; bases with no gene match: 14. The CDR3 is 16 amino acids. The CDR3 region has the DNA TGTGCCAGCAGTAGCCCCCGGACAGGAACGAGGGGGGAGCTGTTTTTT. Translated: CASSSPRTGTRGELFF.

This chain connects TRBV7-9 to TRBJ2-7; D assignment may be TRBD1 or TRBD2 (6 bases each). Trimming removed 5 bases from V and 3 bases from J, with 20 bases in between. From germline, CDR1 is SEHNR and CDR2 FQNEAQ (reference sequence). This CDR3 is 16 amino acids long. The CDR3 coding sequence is TGTGCCAGCAGCCCCTCTCGGGGGCCACGGTTCTACGAGCAGTACTTC. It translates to CASSPSRGPRFYEQYF.

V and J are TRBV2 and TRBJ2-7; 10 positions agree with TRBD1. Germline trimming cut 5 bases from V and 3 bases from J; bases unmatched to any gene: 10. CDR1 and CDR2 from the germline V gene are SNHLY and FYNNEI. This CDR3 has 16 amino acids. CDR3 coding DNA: TGTGCCAGCAGTTCCGGGACAGGGGTTCTCCTCTACGAGCAGTACTTC. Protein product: CASSSGTGVLLYEQYF.

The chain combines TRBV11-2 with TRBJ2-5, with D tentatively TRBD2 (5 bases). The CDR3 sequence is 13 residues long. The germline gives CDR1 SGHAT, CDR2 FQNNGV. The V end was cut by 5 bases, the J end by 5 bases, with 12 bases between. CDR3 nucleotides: TGTGCCAGCAGCGTCCCTAGCCTGGAGACCCAGTACTTC. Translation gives CASSVPSLETQYF.

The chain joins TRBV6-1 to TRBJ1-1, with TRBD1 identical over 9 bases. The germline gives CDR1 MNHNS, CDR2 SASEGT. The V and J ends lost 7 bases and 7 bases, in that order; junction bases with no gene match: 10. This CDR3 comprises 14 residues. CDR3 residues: CASIPQGAYGEAFF. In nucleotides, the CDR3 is TGTGCCAGCATACCACAGGGGGCTTATGGTGAAGCTTTCTTT.

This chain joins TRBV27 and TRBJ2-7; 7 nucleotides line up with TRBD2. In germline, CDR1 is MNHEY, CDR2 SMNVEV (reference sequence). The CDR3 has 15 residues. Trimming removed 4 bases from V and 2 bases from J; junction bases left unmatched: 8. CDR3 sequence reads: CASSSPASGPYEQYF. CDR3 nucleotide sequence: TGTGCCAGCAGTTCCCCGGCTAGCGGCCCCTACGAGCAGTACTTC.

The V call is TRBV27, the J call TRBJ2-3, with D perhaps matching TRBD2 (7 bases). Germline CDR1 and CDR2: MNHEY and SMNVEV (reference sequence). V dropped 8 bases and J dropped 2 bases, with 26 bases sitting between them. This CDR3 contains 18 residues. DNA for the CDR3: TGTGCCAGCTACTCCCTCGGGGGGCCGGCGACAATCACAGATACGCAGTATTTT. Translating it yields CASYSLGGPATITDTQYF.

The CDR3 sequence: CASSQRHTGQTQYF. The DNA for the CDR3 is TGCGCCAGCAGCCAACGGCATACGGGTCAGACCCAGTACTTC. V and J are TRBV4-1 and TRBJ2-5; D is uncertain. The CDR3 is made up of 14 amino acids. The ends were cut back, 2 bases at V and 6 bases at J, with 13 bases in the middle. The germline V gene has CDR1 MGHRA and CDR2 YSYEKL.

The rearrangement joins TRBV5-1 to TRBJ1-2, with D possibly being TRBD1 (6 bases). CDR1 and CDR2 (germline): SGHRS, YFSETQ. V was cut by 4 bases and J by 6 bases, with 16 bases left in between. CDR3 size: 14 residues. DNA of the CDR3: TGCGCCAGCAGCCCCAGGGACAAGGGGGATGGCTACACCTTC. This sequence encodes CASSPRDKGDGYTF.

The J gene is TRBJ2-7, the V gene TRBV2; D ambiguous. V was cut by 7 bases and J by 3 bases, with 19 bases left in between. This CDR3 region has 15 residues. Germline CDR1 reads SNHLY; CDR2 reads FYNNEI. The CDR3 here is CASNADWVNDYEQYF. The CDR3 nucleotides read TGTGCCAGCAATGCTGACTGGGTAAACGACTACGAGCAGTACTTC.

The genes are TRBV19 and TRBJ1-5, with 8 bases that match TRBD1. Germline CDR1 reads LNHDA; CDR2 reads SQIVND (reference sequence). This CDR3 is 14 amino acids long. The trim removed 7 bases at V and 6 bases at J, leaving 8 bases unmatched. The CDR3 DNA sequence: TGTGCCAGTACCGAAGCAGGGGGCGTTCAGCCCCAGCATTTT. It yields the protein CASTEAGGVQPQHF.

Here the CDR3 reads CASSVDTGGAYEQYF. DNA for the CDR3: TGTGCCAGCAGCGTAGATACGGGAGGGGCTTACGAGCAGTACTTC. The chain joins TRBV9 to TRBJ2-7; 8 bases agree with TRBD2. The CDR3 extends over 15 amino acids. Germline V gene sequence: CDR1 SGDLS, CDR2 YYNGEE. Germline trimming cut 0 bases from V and 4 bases from J; bases unmatched to any gene: 6.

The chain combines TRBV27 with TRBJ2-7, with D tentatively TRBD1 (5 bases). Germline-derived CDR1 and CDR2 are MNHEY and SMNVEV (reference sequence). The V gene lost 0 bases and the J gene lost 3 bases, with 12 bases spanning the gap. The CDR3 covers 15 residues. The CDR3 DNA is TGTGCCAGCAGTTTATCGTCAGGGCGTAACTACGAGCAGTACTTC. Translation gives CASSLSSGRNYEQYF.

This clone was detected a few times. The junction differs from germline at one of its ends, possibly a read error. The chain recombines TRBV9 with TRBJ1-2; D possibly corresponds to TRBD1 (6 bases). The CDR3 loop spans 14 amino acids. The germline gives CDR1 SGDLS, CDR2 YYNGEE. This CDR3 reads CASNVVPGADGYTF. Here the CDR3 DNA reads TGTGCCAGCAACGTAGTTCCAGGGGCGGATGGCTACACCTTC.

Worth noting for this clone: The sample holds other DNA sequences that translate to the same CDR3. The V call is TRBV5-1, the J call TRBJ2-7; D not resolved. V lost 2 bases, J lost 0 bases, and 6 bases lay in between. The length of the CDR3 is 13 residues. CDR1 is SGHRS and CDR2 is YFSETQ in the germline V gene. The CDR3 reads CASSLGSSYEQYF. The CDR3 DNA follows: TGCGCCAGCAGCTTAGGCAGCTCCTACGAGCAGTACTTC.

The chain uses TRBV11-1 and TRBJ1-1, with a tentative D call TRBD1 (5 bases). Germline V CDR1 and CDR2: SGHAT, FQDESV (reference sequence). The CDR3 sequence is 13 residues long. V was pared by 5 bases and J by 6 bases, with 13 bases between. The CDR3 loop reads CASSPLRVSEAFF. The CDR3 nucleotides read TGTGCCAGCAGCCCGCTCAGGGTATCTGAAGCTTTCTTT.

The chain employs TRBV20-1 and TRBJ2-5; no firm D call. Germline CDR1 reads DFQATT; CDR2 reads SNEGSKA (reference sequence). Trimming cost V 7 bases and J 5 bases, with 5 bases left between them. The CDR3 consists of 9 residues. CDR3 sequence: CSVGETQYF. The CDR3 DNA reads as TGCAGTGTAGGCGAGACCCAGTACTTC.